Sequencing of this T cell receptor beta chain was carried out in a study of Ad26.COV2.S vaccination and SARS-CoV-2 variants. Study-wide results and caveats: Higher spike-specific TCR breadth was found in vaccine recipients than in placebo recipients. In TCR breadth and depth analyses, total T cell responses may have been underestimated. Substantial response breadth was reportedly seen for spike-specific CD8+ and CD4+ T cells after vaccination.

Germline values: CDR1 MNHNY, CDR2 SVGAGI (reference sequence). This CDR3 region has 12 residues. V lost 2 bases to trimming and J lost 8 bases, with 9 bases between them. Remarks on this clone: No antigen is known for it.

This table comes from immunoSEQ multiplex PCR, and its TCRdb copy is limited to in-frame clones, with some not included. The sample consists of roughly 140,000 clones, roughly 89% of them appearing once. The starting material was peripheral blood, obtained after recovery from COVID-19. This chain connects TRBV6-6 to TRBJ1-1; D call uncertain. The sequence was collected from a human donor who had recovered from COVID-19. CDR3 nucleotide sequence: TGTGCCAGCAGTTACCCGGGCGGCGAAGCTTTCTTT. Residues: CASSYPGGEAFF.